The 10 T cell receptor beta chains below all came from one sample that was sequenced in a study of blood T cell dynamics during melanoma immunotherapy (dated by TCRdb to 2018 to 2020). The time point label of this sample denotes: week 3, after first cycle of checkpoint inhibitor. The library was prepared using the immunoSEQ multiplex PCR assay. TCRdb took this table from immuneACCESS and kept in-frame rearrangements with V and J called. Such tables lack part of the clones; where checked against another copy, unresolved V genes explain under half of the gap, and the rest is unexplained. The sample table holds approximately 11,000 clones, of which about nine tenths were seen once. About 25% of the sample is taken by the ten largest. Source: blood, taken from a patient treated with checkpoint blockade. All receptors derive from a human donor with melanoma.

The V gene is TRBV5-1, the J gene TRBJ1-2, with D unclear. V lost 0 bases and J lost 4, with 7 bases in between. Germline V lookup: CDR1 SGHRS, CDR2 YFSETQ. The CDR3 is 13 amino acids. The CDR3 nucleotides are TGCGCCAGCAGCTTGGGGGGAGGCTATGGCTACACCTTC. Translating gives CASSLGGGYGYTF.

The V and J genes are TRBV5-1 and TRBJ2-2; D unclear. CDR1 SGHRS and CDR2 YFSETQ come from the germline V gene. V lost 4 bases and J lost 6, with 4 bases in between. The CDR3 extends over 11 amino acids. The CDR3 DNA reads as TGCGCCAGCAGCCCCCCCGGGGAGCTGTTTTTT. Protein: CASSPPGELFF. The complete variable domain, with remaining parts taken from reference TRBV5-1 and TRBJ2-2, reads KAGVTQTPRYLIKTRGQQVTLSCSPISGHRSVSWYQQTPGQGLQFLFEYFSETQRNKGNFPGRFSGRQFSNSRSEMNVSTLELGDSALYLCASSPPGELFFGEGSRLTVL.

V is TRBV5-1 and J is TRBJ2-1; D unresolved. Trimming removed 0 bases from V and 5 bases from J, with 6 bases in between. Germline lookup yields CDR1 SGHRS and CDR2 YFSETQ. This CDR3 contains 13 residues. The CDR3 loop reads CASSLGADNEQFF. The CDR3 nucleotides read TGCGCCAGCAGCTTGGGGGCTGACAATGAGCAGTTCTTC.

The CDR3 is CASSQDQRLQYF. For the CDR3, the DNA is TGCGCCAGCAGCCAAGATCAGAGGTTGCAGTACTTC. J is TRBJ2-7 and V is TRBV4-1; unclear D gene. Trimming pared 0 bases from V and 9 bases from J, leaving 9 bases between. Germline V gene lookup returns CDR1 MGHRA and CDR2 YSYEKL. The CDR3 covers 12 residues.

The CDR3 bases are TGTGCCATCAGCCAGCGGACTAGCATAAACGAGCAGTACTTC. Translated, it gives CAISQRTSINEQYF. The chain links TRBV10-3 to TRBJ2-7; 8 nucleotides line up with TRBD2. Germline CDR1 ENHRY, CDR2 SYGVKD. The V and J ends lost 6 bases and 5 bases, in that order; junction bases with no gene match: 9. The CDR3 is made up of 14 amino acids.

The CDR3, as DNA: TGTGCCAGCAGCCCCGCCGGTGGACAGGGGGCGCAGGGCTACACCTTC. This translates into CASSPAGGQGAQGYTF. The chain combines TRBV7-2 with TRBJ1-2; 11 bases line up with TRBD1. The ends lost 5 bases at V and 8 bases at J; junction bases unmatched: 13. Looked up from germline, CDR1 is SGHTA and CDR2 is FQGNSA. The CDR3 is 16 residues long.

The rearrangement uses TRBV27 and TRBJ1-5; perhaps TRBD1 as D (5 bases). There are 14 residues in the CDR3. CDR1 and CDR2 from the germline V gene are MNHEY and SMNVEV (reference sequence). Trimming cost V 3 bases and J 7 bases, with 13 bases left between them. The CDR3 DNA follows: TGTGCCAGCAGTTTTGAGAGGGGAAGACAGCCCCAGCATTTT. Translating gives CASSFERGRQPQHF.

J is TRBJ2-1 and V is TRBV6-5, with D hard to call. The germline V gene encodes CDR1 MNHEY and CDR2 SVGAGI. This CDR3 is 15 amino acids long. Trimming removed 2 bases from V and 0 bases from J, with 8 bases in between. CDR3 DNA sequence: TGTGCCAGCAGTTACGGGGAAAGCTCCTACAATGAGCAGTTCTTC. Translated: CASSYGESSYNEQFF.

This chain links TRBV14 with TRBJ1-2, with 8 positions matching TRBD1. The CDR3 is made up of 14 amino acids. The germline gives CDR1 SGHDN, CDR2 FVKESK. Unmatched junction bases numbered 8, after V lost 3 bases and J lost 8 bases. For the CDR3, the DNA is TGTGCCAGCAGCCAGGCGACAGGGGCCCACGGCTACACCTTC. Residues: CASSQATGAHGYTF.

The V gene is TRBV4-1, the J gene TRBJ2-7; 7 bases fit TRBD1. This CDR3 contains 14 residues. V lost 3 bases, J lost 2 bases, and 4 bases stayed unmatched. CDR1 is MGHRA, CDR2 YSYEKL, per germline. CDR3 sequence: CASSQKTGTYEQYF. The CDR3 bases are TGCGCCAGCAGCCAGAAGACAGGGACCTACGAGCAGTACTTC.